This TCR beta chain is from a study of T cells in narcolepsy. Turning to the study itself: Healthy controls were enrolled alongside patients with narcolepsy type 1 or type 2.

General study findings and limits: No autoreactive T cell clone sequences appeared in some memory CD4+ repertoires.

The method was immunoSEQ multiplex PCR; TCRdb's version includes in-frame clones alone and lacks a portion of them. In the table there are around 30,000 clones, about 80% of which are singletons. On this clone: What it binds is unknown.

The receptor was isolated from a human donor in good health. Sequenced: memory (CD45RA-) CD4+ T cells from blood.

CDR3 protein: CASSLGANYNEQFF. CDR3 DNA sequence: TGTGCCAGCAGCTTGGGGGCCAACTACAATGAGCAGTTCTTC. The chain employs TRBV5-6 and TRBJ2-1, with D uncertain. V dropped 0 bases and J dropped 3 bases, with 7 bases sitting between them. Germline V gives CDR1 SGHDT, CDR2 YYEEEE. The CDR3 covers 14 residues.